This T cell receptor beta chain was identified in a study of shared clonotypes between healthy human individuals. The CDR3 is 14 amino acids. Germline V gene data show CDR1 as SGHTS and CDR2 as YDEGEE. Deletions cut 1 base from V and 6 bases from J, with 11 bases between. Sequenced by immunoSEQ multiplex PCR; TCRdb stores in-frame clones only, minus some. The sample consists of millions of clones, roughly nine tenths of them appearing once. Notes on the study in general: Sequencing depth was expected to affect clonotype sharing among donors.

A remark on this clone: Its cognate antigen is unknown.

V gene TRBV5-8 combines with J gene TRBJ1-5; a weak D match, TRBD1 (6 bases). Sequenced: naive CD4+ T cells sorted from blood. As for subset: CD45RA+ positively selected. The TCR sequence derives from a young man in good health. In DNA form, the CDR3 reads TGTGCCAGCAGCTTGTTACAGGGAACTCAGCCCCAGCATTTT. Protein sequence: CASSLLQGTQPQHF. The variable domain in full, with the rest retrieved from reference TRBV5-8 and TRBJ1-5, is EAGVTQSPTHLIKTRGQQATLRCSPISGHTSVYWYQQALGLGLQFLLWYDEGEERNRGNFPPRFSGRQFPNYSSELNVNALELEDSALYLCASSLLQGTQPQHFGDGTRLSIL.